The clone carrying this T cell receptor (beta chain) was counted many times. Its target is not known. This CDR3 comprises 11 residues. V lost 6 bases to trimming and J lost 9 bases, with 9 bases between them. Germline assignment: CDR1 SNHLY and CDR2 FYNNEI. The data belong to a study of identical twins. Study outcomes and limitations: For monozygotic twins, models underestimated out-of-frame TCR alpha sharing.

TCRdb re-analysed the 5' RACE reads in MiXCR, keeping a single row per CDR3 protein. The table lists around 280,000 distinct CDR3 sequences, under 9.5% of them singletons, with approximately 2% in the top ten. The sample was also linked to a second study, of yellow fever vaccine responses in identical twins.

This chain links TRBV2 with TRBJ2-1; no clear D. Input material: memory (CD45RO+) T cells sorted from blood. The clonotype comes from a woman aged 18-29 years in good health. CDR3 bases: TGTGCCAGCAGCCCCCTTAGTGAGCAGTTCTTC. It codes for CASSPLSEQFF.